Below, 25 T cell receptor beta chains from the same sample are listed, as sequenced in a study of spatial heterogeneity in lung cancer. TCRdb re-analysed the 5' RACE reads in MiXCR, keeping a single row per CDR3 protein. The repertoire includes 77,000 or so distinct CDR3 sequences, approximately 21% of them detected once, and approximately 5.6% sits in the top ten. As for time point: sample taken at primary tumor resection. Tumor, nontumor lung or frozen PBMC supplied whole RNA that was sequenced unsorted. This specimen was PBMCs, taken at surgery. These receptors were obtained from a male donor with early-stage non-small cell lung cancer.

This clonotype was observed a few times. This chain links TRBV13 with TRBJ2-2, with D uncertain. Germline assignment: CDR1 PRHDT and CDR2 FYEKMQ (reference sequence). There are 13 residues in the CDR3. The V and J ends lost 3 bases and 4 bases respectively, with 6 bases between them. CDR3: CASSFEFTGELFF. In DNA form, the CDR3 reads TGTGCCAGCAGCTTTGAGTTCACCGGGGAGCTGTTTTTT.

The chain uses TRBV19 and TRBJ2-3; the D gene could be TRBD1 or TRBD2 (5 bases each). The CDR3 is made up of 15 amino acids. Trimming left V 6 bases short and J 6 bases short, with 19 bases between. Looked up from germline, CDR1 is LNHDA and CDR2 is SQIVND (reference sequence). The CDR3 DNA reads TGTGCCAGTAGGGAAACCGGGACCCCGCTGGATACGCAGTATTTT. This encodes CASRETGTPLDTQYF. The whole variable domain, remainder taken from reference TRBV19 and TRBJ2-3, is DGGITQSPKYLFRKEGQNVTLSCEQNLNHDAMYWYRQDPGQGLRLIYYSQIVNDFQKGDIAEGYSVSREKKESFPLTVTSAQKNPTAFYLCASRETGTPLDTQYFGPGTRLTVL.

In this sample, this clonotype turned up many times. V usage is TRBV12-3 or TRBV12-4 and J usage is TRBJ1-2; 7 bases fit TRBD1. The CDR3 has 13 amino acids. V lost 6 bases, J lost 3 bases, and 4 bases stayed unmatched. Written as DNA, the CDR3 is TGTGCCAGCAGCCCAGGGACAGACTATGGCTACACCTTC. Encoded protein: CASSPGTDYGYTF.

This clonotype was observed many times. The V gene is TRBV9, the J gene TRBJ2-3; D call uncertain. V lost 0 bases to trimming and J lost 0 bases, with 8 bases between them. CDR3 size: 15 residues. The V gene's germline CDR1 is SGDLS and CDR2 YYNGEE. The CDR3: CASSVGVLSTDTQYF. The CDR3 coding sequence is TGTGCCAGCAGCGTAGGTGTCCTCAGCACAGATACGCAGTATTTT. Supplemented by reference TRBV9 and TRBJ2-3, the full variable domain reads DSGVTQTPKHLITATGQRVTLRCSPRSGDLSVYWYQQSLDQGLQFLIQYYNGEERAKGNILERFSAQQFPDLHSELNLSSLELGDSALYFCASSVGVLSTDTQYFGPGTRLTVL.

This chain joins TRBV11-2 and TRBJ2-1, with D possibly TRBD2 on 5 matching bases. Germline CDR1 is SGHAT and CDR2 is FQNNGV. This CDR3 has 15 amino acids. V lost 4 bases, J lost 2 bases, and 12 bases lay in between. CDR3 in DNA: TGTGCCAGCAGCTCTTCGCCCGGGACCTACAATGAGCAGTTCTTC. Residues: CASSSSPGTYNEQFF.

The CDR3 spells CAIRQGYEQYF. The CDR3 DNA reads TGTGCCATCAGACAGGGTTACGAGCAGTACTTC. The rearrangement joins TRBV10-3 to TRBJ2-7, with D possibly TRBD1 on 6 matching bases. The V and J ends lost 6 bases and 4 bases respectively, with 7 bases between them. CDR3 length: 11 amino acids. Germline CDR1 and CDR2: ENHRY and SYGVKD.

The gene calls are TRBV20-1 and TRBJ1-1, with unresolved D. Germline CDR1 and CDR2: DFQATT and SNEGSKA (reference sequence). The CDR3 consists of 12 residues. The V and J ends lost 6 bases and 0 bases respectively, with 8 bases between them. The CDR3 sequence: CSAHGVNTEAFF. In DNA form, the CDR3 reads TGCAGTGCCCACGGGGTGAACACTGAAGCTTTCTTT.

CDR3 loop: CATSRDPGGSGEQYF. The CDR3 DNA sequence: TGTGCCACCAGCAGAGATCCAGGGGGGTCTGGGGAGCAGTACTTC. The rearrangement joins TRBV15 to TRBJ2-7; D perhaps matches TRBD1 (7 bases). With 0 bases removed from V and 7 bases from J, the gap between germline ends came to 16 bases. Germline assignment: CDR1 LNHNV and CDR2 YYDKDF (reference sequence). The CDR3 length is 15 residues.

The J gene is TRBJ1-2, the V gene TRBV20-1; TRBD1 aligns across 9 bases. This CDR3 region has 16 residues. The trim removed 5 bases at V and 8 bases at J, leaving 18 bases unmatched. Germline CDR1 and CDR2: DFQATT and SNEGSKA (reference sequence). As DNA, the CDR3 is TGCAGTGCTGTGGACAGGGGTCGCCAAACGGGGGAGGGCTACACCTTC. It encodes CSAVDRGRQTGEGYTF.

This clonotype was recorded at least ten times. V is TRBV2 and J is TRBJ1-6; D is undetermined. The CDR3 sequence is 13 residues long. V lost 5 bases, J lost 7 bases, and 9 bases lay in between. The germline CDR1 and CDR2 sequences are SNHLY and FYNNEI. The CDR3 DNA reads TGTGCCAGCAGTCAAGACAAGAATTCACCCCTCCACTTT. This translates into CASSQDKNSPLHF.

This clonotype has just a few counts. This chain connects TRBV5-4 to TRBJ2-7; D gene unclear. Trimming took off 0 bases at V and 3 bases at J, with 7 bases between the two ends. The CDR3 extends over 13 amino acids. Germline CDR1 reads SGHNT; CDR2 reads YYREEE (reference sequence). For the CDR3, the DNA is TGTGCCAGCAGCTTGGGGCCGGACTACGAGCAGTACTTC. Translated, it gives CASSLGPDYEQYF.

The V and J genes are TRBV27 and TRBJ1-2; D remains ambiguous. The germline V gene has CDR1 MNHEY and CDR2 SMNVEV (reference sequence). V dropped 6 bases and J dropped 0 bases, with 11 bases sitting between them. The CDR3 sequence is 14 residues long. The CDR3 reads CASSPTAPNYGYTF. CDR3 DNA sequence: TGTGCCAGCAGCCCCACAGCTCCTAACTATGGCTACACCTTC.

This clonotype was seen a handful of times. This sequence joins TRBV6-2 or TRBV6-3 and TRBJ2-7; TRBD2 matches 7 bases. CDR3 size: 17 residues. The germline gives CDR1 MNHEY, CDR2 SVGEGT. The ends lost 0 bases at V and 0 bases at J; junction bases unmatched: 8. The CDR3 reads CASSYSPFSGSSYEQYF. As DNA, the CDR3 is TGTGCCAGCAGTTACTCCCCTTTTAGCGGGTCCTCCTACGAGCAGTACTTC.

The chain couples TRBV29-1 to TRBJ2-3; weak D call: TRBD1 (6 bases). Germline values: CDR1 SQVTM, CDR2 ANQGSEA. This CDR3 region has 14 residues. V was cut by 5 bases and J by 4 bases, with 16 bases left in between. The CDR3 sequence is CSVFRDIKPDTQYF. CDR3 sequence (DNA): TGCAGCGTTTTCCGGGACATTAAACCAGATACGCAGTATTTT.

The CDR3 protein is CASSQGVGDNSPLHF. The CDR3 DNA follows: TGTGCCAGCAGCCAGGGGGTGGGTGATAATTCACCCCTCCACTTT. V is TRBV3-1 and J is TRBJ1-6, with a possible D match to TRBD1 (5 bases). The germline gives CDR1 LGHDT, CDR2 YNNKEL (reference sequence). V was trimmed by 3 bases and J by 5 bases, leaving 11 bases between them. The CDR3 contains 15 residues.

Only a few counts were recorded for this clonotype. The J gene is TRBJ2-1, the V gene TRBV6-2 or TRBV6-3; 11 bases map to TRBD2. CDR1 is MNHEY, CDR2 SVGEGT, per germline. The CDR3 consists of 15 residues. J gave up 9 bases and V 6 bases, and 10 bases lay outside the gene matches. DNA for the CDR3: TGTGCCAGCAGCTACGGGACTAGCGGTCTAGGTGAGCAGTTCTTC. This codes for CASSYGTSGLGEQFF.

The gene calls are TRBV13 and TRBJ2-1; no clear D gene. Germline-derived CDR1 and CDR2 are PRHDT and FYEKMQ (reference sequence). V was shortened by 6 bases and J by 3 bases, with 15 bases between the two germline ends. The CDR3 contains 15 residues. The CDR3 loop reads CASSRGGRNYNEQFF. CDR3 DNA sequence: TGTGCCAGCAGTAGAGGTGGGCGGAACTACAATGAGCAGTTCTTC.

The chain carries TRBV28 and TRBJ2-7, with TRBD2 identical over 9 bases. Losses at the gene ends were 5 bases for V and 12 bases for J; bases not matched to a gene: 5. Germline loops: CDR1 MDHEN, CDR2 SYDVKM. This CDR3 is built from 11 residues. CDR3 in amino acids: CASSIGLAPYF. The CDR3 nucleotides are TGTGCCAGCAGTATTGGACTAGCGCCGTACTTC.

V is TRBV30 and J is TRBJ1-4, with 11 bases fitting TRBD1. The germline V gene has CDR1 GTSNPN and CDR2 SVGIG (reference sequence). The V segment lost 3 bases and the J segment 8 bases; nucleotides outside the gene matches: 2. There are 13 residues in the CDR3. For the CDR3, the DNA is TGTGCCTGGAGGGGACAGGGGGGAGAAAAACTGTTTTTT. Translation: CAWRGQGGEKLFF. Together with reference TRBV30 and TRBJ1-4, the CDR3 gives the full variable domain: SQTIHQWPATLVQPVGSPLSLECTVEGTSNPNLYWYRQAAGRGLQLLFYSVGIGQISSEVPQNLSASRPQDRQFILSSKKLLLSDSGFYLCAWRGQGGEKLFFGSGTQLSVL.

The chain uses TRBV29-1 and TRBJ1-5; D may be TRBD1 (5 bases). The V end lost 6 bases, the J end lost 5 bases, and 11 bases lay between the germline ends. Germline V CDR1 and CDR2: SQVTM, ANQGSEA. The CDR3 is made up of 12 amino acids. The CDR3 DNA reads TGCAGCGTGGGGGAGGTTGATCAGCCCCAGCATTTT. Translated: CSVGEVDQPQHF.

This clonotype was observed a handful of times. V gene TRBV28 combines with J gene TRBJ2-4; possibly TRBD2 for D (6 bases). This CDR3 has 15 residues. The V and J ends lost 6 bases and 3 bases respectively, with 15 bases between them. Looked up from germline, CDR1 is MDHEN and CDR2 is SYDVKM. DNA of the CDR3: TGTGCCAGCAGCTCCCCGTTGGGAGGCAAAAACATTCAGTACTTC. Its translation: CASSSPLGGKNIQYF. The whole variable domain, remainder taken from reference TRBV28 and TRBJ2-4, is DVKVTQSSRYLVKRTGEKVFLECVQDMDHENMFWYRQDPGLGLRLIYFSYDVKMKEKGDIPEGYSVSREKKERFSLILESASTNQTSMYLCASSSPLGGKNIQYFGAGTRLSVL.

This chain connects TRBV6-5 to TRBJ2-7; the match to TRBD2 covers 12 bases. V was clipped by 8 bases and J by 4 bases; unmatched bases: 3. Germline V CDR1 and CDR2: MNHEY, SVGAGI. This CDR3 spans 13 amino acids. The CDR3 loop is CASATSGGYEQYF. As DNA, the CDR3 is TGTGCCAGCGCGACTAGCGGGGGATACGAGCAGTACTTC.

The J gene is TRBJ1-5, the V gene TRBV20-1, with D uncertain. CDR3 length equals 13 residues. The ends were cut back, 1 base at V and 4 bases at J, with 8 bases in the middle. Per germline, CDR1 DFQATT and CDR2 SNEGSKA (reference sequence). CDR3 protein: CSARAAGNQPQHF. CDR3 coding DNA: TGCAGTGCTAGAGCCGCGGGGAATCAGCCCCAGCATTTT.

This clonotype was counted between two and nine times. J is TRBJ2-5 and V is TRBV7-9; tentative D call: TRBD2 (6 bases). Trimming took 3 bases from V and 5 from J, leaving 7 bases between them. Germline V gene data show CDR1 as SEHNR and CDR2 as FQNEAQ (reference sequence). The CDR3 is made up of 12 amino acids. The CDR3 sequence is CASSFRGETQYF. The CDR3 nucleotides are TGTGCCAGCAGCTTCCGGGGGGAGACCCAGTACTTC.

The DNA for the CDR3 is TGTGCCAGCAGGGCGACCGGGACAGCGAGCTACGAGCAGTACTTC. Its protein is CASRATGTASYEQYF. The chain has TRBV2 and TRBJ2-7; 7 bases map to TRBD1. CDR3 length: 15 amino acids. Germline V gene sequence: CDR1 SNHLY, CDR2 FYNNEI. The ends lost 6 bases at V and 3 bases at J; junction bases unmatched: 11. The full variable domain, with the rest looked up from reference TRBV2 and TRBJ2-7, is EPEVTQTPSHQVTQMGQEVILRCVPISNHLYFYWYRQILGQKVEFLVSFYNNEISEKSEIFDDQFSVERPDGSNFTLKIRSTKLEDSAMYFCASRATGTASYEQYFGPGTRLTVT.